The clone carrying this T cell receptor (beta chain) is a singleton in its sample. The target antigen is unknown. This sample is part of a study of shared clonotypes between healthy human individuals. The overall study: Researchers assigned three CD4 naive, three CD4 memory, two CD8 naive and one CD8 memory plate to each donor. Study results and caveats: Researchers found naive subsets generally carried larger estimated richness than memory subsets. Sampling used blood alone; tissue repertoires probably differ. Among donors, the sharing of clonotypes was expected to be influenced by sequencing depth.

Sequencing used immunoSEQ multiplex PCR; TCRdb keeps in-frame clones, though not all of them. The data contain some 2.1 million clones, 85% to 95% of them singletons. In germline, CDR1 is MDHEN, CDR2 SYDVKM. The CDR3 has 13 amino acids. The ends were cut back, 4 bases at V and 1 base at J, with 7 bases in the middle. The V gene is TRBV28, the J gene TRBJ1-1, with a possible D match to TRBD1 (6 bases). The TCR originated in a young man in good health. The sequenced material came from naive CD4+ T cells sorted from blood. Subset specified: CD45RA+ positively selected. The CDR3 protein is CASSSQGNTEAFF. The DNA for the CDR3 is TGTGCCAGCAGTTCACAGGGGAACACTGAAGCTTTCTTT.